This T cell receptor (beta chain) is drawn from a study of T-cell memory formation after mild COVID-19. Study details: Across donors, TCR clusters were largely donor specific.

V was clipped by 8 bases and J by 0 bases; unmatched bases: 12. CDR3 length: 18 residues. Germline V gene sequence: CDR1 MGHRA, CDR2 YSYEKL. Study results and caveats: Among CD4+ contracting clones, most were CM and EM, and CD8+ ones EMRA. Second-wave clones reaching peak frequency on day 37 lacked confirmed SARS-CoV-2 specificity.

In the case of this clonotype: Its antigen is not identified.

From the 5' RACE reads, TCRdb called clonotypes with MiXCR, one entry per CDR3 protein. The table has roughly 620,000 distinct CDR3 sequences, roughly 18% seen once; the top ten hold around 12%. The sequence was obtained from an adult woman who had mild COVID-19 (a few samples of this study predate the infection). Cell type and time point are not known. What was sequenced was PBMCs or a T cell subset sorted from them (not recorded which). V and J are TRBV4-1 and TRBJ2-6; 8 positions match TRBD1. CDR3 sequence (DNA): TGCGCCAGCCGAGATGCGTTGGACAGGGTCTCTGGGGCCAACGTCCTGACTTTC. Its translation is CASRDALDRVSGANVLTF.